A single sample gave rise to the 17 T cell receptor beta chains below, sequenced in a study of blood T cell repertoires in COVID-19. Measured with immunoSEQ multiplex PCR; TCRdb has only the in-frame clones, and not every one. The sample holds 25,000 to 35,000 clones, about 88% seen once. The specimen was peripheral blood. Receptor source: a human donor in a cohort sampled during active COVID-19.

V and J are TRBV5-4 and TRBJ1-1; 7 bases agree with TRBD1. The CDR3 is made up of 12 amino acids. Germline lookup yields CDR1 SGHNT and CDR2 YYREEE (reference sequence). Trimming cost V 8 bases and J 8 bases; bases outside gene matches: 9. The CDR3 spells CASSGTEIEAFF. DNA of the CDR3: TGTGCCAGTTCCGGGACAGAGATAGAAGCTTTCTTT.

This sequence joins TRBV11-2 and TRBJ1-5; TRBD1 aligns across 7 bases. The CDR3 has 14 residues. V lost 0 bases to trimming and J lost 7 bases; unmatched junction nucleotides: 3. Germline V CDR1 and CDR2: SGHAT, FQNNGV. The CDR3 is CASSLEGGGQPQHF. The CDR3 nucleotides are TGTGCCAGCAGCTTAGAAGGGGGCGGGCAGCCCCAGCATTTT.

V and J are TRBV9 and TRBJ2-1, with 8 nucleotides matching TRBD2. From germline, CDR1 is SGDLS and CDR2 YYNGEE. There are 14 residues in the CDR3. V shed 4 bases and J 6 bases; nucleotides not matched to a gene: 6. The CDR3 loop is CASSSGTRLNEQFF. CDR3 DNA sequence: TGTGCCAGCAGCTCCGGGACTAGACTCAATGAGCAGTTCTTC.

This chain uses TRBV29-1 with TRBJ2-3; tentative D call: TRBD2 (5 bases). Germline assignment: CDR1 SQVTM and CDR2 ANQGSEA. This CDR3 spans 13 amino acids. Deletions cut 4 bases from V and 6 bases from J, with 14 bases between. The CDR3 DNA sequence: TGCAGCGTTGGCCCCAGGCGGGCTGATACGCAGTATTTT. Translated, it gives CSVGPRRADTQYF.

The chain has TRBV5-1 and TRBJ2-5; 14 bases are a match to TRBD2. This CDR3 is built from 16 residues. Per the germline V gene, CDR1 is SGHRS and CDR2 is YFSETQ. The V and J ends lost 2 bases and 2 bases, in that order; junction bases with no gene match: 2. The chain's CDR3 is CASSLGTSGGQETQYF. The CDR3 coding sequence is TGCGCCAGCAGCTTAGGGACTAGCGGGGGACAAGAGACCCAGTACTTC. The full variable domain, with the rest looked up from reference TRBV5-1 and TRBJ2-5, is KAGVTQTPRYLIKTRGQQVTLSCSPISGHRSVSWYQQTPGQGLQFLFEYFSETQRNKGNFPGRFSGRQFSNSRSEMNVSTLELGDSALYLCASSLGTSGGQETQYFGPGTRLLVL.

The chain employs TRBV7-8 and TRBJ1-1, with D perhaps TRBD1 (5 bases). CDR3 size: 13 residues. Germline V CDR1 and CDR2: SGHVS, FQNEAQ. The V end was cut by 1 base, the J end by 3 bases, with 6 bases between. The CDR3 spells CASSLGGDTEAFF. CDR3 in DNA: TGTGCCAGCAGCTTAGGGGGGGACACTGAAGCTTTCTTT.

This rearrangement joins TRBV6-4 to TRBJ2-1, with a weak D call TRBD1 (7 bases). Germline-derived CDR1 and CDR2 are MRHNA and SNTAGT. The CDR3 has 15 residues. V lost 8 bases and J 7 bases, leaving 21 bases between the germline ends. The CDR3 reads CASAQTGDLRNEQFF. The CDR3 coding sequence is TGTGCCAGCGCTCAAACAGGGGACTTAAGAAATGAGCAGTTCTTC.

This rearrangement joins TRBV28 to TRBJ1-6; weak D call: TRBD1 (5 bases). V gave up 8 bases and J gave up 7 bases, with 12 bases separating them. Germline CDR1 MDHEN, CDR2 SYDVKM. This CDR3 spans 13 amino acids. CDR3 in amino acids: CASVGVLNSPLHF. The CDR3 DNA reads TGTGCCAGCGTAGGGGTTTTGAATTCACCCCTCCACTTT. Full variable domain (outside the CDR3, taken from reference TRBV28 and TRBJ1-6): DVKVTQSSRYLVKRTGEKVFLECVQDMDHENMFWYRQDPGLGLRLIYFSYDVKMKEKGDIPEGYSVSREKKERFSLILESASTNQTSMYLCASVGVLNSPLHFGNGTRLTVT.

The chain carries TRBV6-2 or TRBV6-3 and TRBJ1-5, with no clear D. This CDR3 has 16 residues. Deletions cut 4 bases from V and 0 bases from J, with 13 bases between. Germline CDR1 MNHEY, CDR2 SVGEGT. The CDR3 is CASSSLQDYSNQPQHF. CDR3 sequence (DNA): TGTGCCAGCAGTTCCCTCCAGGATTATAGCAATCAGCCCCAGCATTTT.

J is TRBJ2-7 and V is TRBV4-2; the match to TRBD2 covers 14 bases. CDR1 is LGHNA, CDR2 YNFKEQ, per germline. This CDR3 contains 16 residues. With V trimmed by 4 bases and J by 2 bases, 4 bases remained unmatched. The CDR3 nucleotides read TGTGCCAGCAGCCGCGGGACTAGCGGGGGTACCTACGAGCAGTACTTC. This gives the protein CASSRGTSGGTYEQYF.

This clone appeared a few times. CDR3 DNA: TGTGCCAGCAGCAAACGGCGGGCCGGGACAGGGTCCTACGAGCAGTACTTC. Amino acid sequence: CASSKRRAGTGSYEQYF. The rearrangement uses TRBV21-1 and TRBJ2-7; the table calls TRBD1, which could not be checked here. TRBV21-1 is flagged as a pseudogene. CDR3 length: 17 residues.

The count of this clone is one. This chain links TRBV11-2 with TRBJ2-1, with a possible D match to TRBD2 (6 bases). The CDR3 length is 13 residues. The germline CDR1 and CDR2 sequences are SGHAT and FQNNGV. The V end lost 8 bases, the J end lost 4 bases, and 12 bases lay between the germline ends. DNA of the CDR3: TGTGCCAGCGGGCTAGCGAGATACAATGAGCAGTTCTTC. It translates to CASGLARYNEQFF.

The rearrangement uses TRBV14 and TRBJ1-2; possibly TRBD1 for D (5 bases). Germline lookup yields CDR1 SGHDN and CDR2 FVKESK. The CDR3 has 14 residues. V lost 1 base and J lost 7, with 13 bases in between. The CDR3 sequence is CASSQAVQGSGYTF. CDR3 coding DNA: TGTGCCAGCAGCCAAGCGGTGCAGGGTTCTGGCTACACCTTC.

Notes on this clone: Germline and junction disagree at one end, which may indicate a read error. Other nucleotide sequences from this sample produce the same CDR3. J is TRBJ2-3 and V is TRBV7-2; D perhaps matches TRBD1 (6 bases). The CDR3 loop spans 15 amino acids. Germline CDR1 reads SGHTA; CDR2 reads FQGNSA. As DNA, the CDR3 is TGCGCCAGCAGCTCTCCCGGACAGAAGTCAGATACGCAGTATTTT. The encoded protein is CASSSPGQKSDTQYF.

The chain recombines TRBV4-1 with TRBJ2-3; no firm D call. Germline CDR1 and CDR2: MGHRA and YSYEKL. This CDR3 is 16 amino acids long. Trimming shortened V by 2 bases and J by 4 bases, and 16 bases separated the two germline ends. CDR3 nucleotide sequence: TGCGCCAGCAGCCAAAGCGAGCCAGCCGTCGCAGATACGCAGTATTTT. Its protein is CASSQSEPAVADTQYF.

The J gene is TRBJ2-2, the V gene TRBV27, with D possibly being TRBD2 (6 bases). Trimming removed 3 bases at V and 6 bases at J, with 8 bases between. This CDR3 region has 13 residues. Germline V gives CDR1 MNHEY, CDR2 SMNVEV (reference sequence). The CDR3 DNA follows: TGTGCCAGCAGTTTTGGGGGGTCCGGGGAGCTGTTTTTT. Translated, it gives CASSFGGSGELFF.

The chain links TRBV2 to TRBJ1-2; 12 bases align to TRBD1. Losses at the gene ends were 6 bases for V and 4 bases for J; bases not matched to a gene: 9. This CDR3 comprises 16 residues. The germline gives CDR1 SNHLY, CDR2 FYNNEI. In nucleotides, the CDR3 is TGTGCCAGCAGCCCCTTTGGGGGACAGGGGGCCTATGGCTACACCTTC. It is translated as CASSPFGGQGAYGYTF.